This T cell receptor (beta chain) was found in a study of OX40 agonist ivuxolimab in advanced cancers. About the study as a whole: Ivuxolimab was a fully human IgG2 agonistic monoclonal antibody targeting the costimulatory receptor OX40 (CD134). Intravenous ivuxolimab was administered to patients every 2 weeks at six dose levels: 0.01, 0.1, 0.3, 1.5, 3 and 10 mg/kg. Of the roughly 52 dose-escalation patients, hepatocellular carcinoma was present in around 20, melanoma in approximately 15, renal cell carcinoma in 9 and head and neck cancer in 9. The dose-escalation cohort was roughly 87% male with a mean age of roughly 62 years, ranging from about 20 to 80. Prior anti-PD-1, anti-PD-L1 or anti-CTLA-4 therapy was permitted, and checkpoint inhibitors had been received by roughly 40% of dose-escalation patients. Partial responses occurred in three dose-escalation patients: two with cutaneous melanoma and one with hepatocellular carcinoma. Peripheral TCRbeta sequencing was intended to test whether TCR sequence diversity was altered and clonal T-cell expansion was caused by ivuxolimab. The monotherapy dose-escalation portion (N ≈ 50 patients) of the phase I ivuxolimab trial is reported in the paper.

Patients with autoimmune disease history or receiving systemic immunosuppression were excluded from the trial. Peripheral blood for TCR sequencing was collected from all dose cohorts at baseline, on cycle 4 day 1, and on cycle 7 day 1. The samples were taken from a phase I, first-in-human, multicenter, open-label dose-escalation trial of ivuxolimab. The trial enrolled adults with locally advanced or metastatic head and neck squamous cell, hepatocellular, melanoma or renal cell carcinoma. CD4+ and CD8+ T cells were sorted separately from peripheral blood before TCR sequencing. Genomic DNA was isolated from the sorted cells so that the TCRbeta CDR3 region could be sequenced. The immunoSEQ Assay was used for sequencing of TCRbeta CDR3 regions. This is the immuneACCESS table as TCRdb keeps it, with only in-frame sequences that have V and J called. A part of the clones is gone; compared with another copy, unresolved V genes explain less than half, and the rest is unexplained. The sample table contains tens of thousands of clones; only one count was recorded for approximately 91% of them. The ten largest clones take up 3.6% of the sample.

A remark on this clone: Its cognate antigen has yet to be identified. Within one base of it there is no much larger clone, and no base qualities were kept.

CDR1 and CDR2 were assigned from the germline V gene as KGHSH and LQKENI. The cysteine opens and the phenylalanine closes a CDR3 of 15 amino acids. The kept DNA is CDR3 alone, 45 bases in frame from the first base. Study-wide conclusions, independent of this receptor: The antigen specificity of the peripheral T cells that underwent clonal expansion was not determined. In the 0.1-3.0 mg/kg groups, partial responders had among the lowest normalized peripheral clonal expansion, particularly in CD8+ T cells. At doses of 0.1 to 3.0 mg/kg, clonal expansion of both CD4+ and CD8+ blood T cells was observed from baseline to week 6. After ivuxolimab, more expanded clones were found on average in CD8+ T cells than in CD4+ T cells. Low levels of normalized T-cell clonal expansion were also shown by some nonresponding patients.

The rearranged segments are TRBV18 and TRBJ2-5; the D gene lacks a confident call. With the DNA end fitting TRBJ2-7 better, the J assignment may be wrong. The TCR originated in an adult with an advanced solid tumor such as melanoma, head and neck, liver or kidney cancer. The source material was CD4+ or CD8+ T cells sorted from blood, sampled in a trial of the OX40 agonist ivuxolimab. The CDR3 sequence is CASSPKGPAAYEQYF. The nucleotides are TGTGCCAGCTCGCCAAAAGGGCCAGCAGCCTACGAGCAGTACTTC.